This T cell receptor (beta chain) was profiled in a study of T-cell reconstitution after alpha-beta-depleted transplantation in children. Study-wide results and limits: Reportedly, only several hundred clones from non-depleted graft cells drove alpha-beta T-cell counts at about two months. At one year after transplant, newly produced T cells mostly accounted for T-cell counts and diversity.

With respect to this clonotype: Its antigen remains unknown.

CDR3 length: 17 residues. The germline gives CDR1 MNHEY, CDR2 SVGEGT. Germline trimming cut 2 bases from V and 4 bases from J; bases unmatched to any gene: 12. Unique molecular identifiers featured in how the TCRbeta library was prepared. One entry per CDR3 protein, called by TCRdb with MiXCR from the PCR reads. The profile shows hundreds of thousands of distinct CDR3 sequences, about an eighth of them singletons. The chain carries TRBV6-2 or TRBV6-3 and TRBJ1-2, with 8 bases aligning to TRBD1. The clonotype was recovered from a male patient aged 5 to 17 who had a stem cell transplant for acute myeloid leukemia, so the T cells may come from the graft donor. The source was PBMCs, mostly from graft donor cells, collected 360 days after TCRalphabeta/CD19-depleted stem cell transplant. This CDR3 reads CASSYGTISGTGYGYTF. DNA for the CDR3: TGTGCCAGCAGTTACGGCACAATTTCCGGGACAGGCTATGGCTACACCTTC.